This T cell receptor (beta chain) came from a study of response to subunit inactivated influenza vaccine. The study, taken as a whole, reports: Each seasonal influenza vaccination, the authors suggested, recruits few new T cells.

As concerns this clonotype: Its specificity is not known.

TCRdb passed the RT-PCR reads through MiXCR, listing each CDR3 protein once. The repertoire holds roughly 500,000 distinct CDR3 sequences, approximately 16% seen once, with over 2.5% in the top ten. CDR1 is SGHAT, CDR2 FQDESV, per germline (reference sequence). This CDR3 has 19 residues. Germline trimming cut 2 bases from V and 5 bases from J; bases unmatched to any gene: 15. This rearrangement joins TRBV11-1 to TRBJ2-3, with 11 nucleotides matching TRBD2. Here the sequenced sample was CD4+ T cells sorted from PBMCs, taken around 25 months after vaccination. The receptor comes from a man between 50 and 69 years old who received an inactivated influenza vaccine. The CDR3 sequence: CASSLPHRSSGRSLDTQYF. The CDR3 nucleotides read TGTGCCAGCAGCTTACCCCACCGCTCTAGCGGGAGGAGTTTAGATACGCAGTATTTT.